The 7 T cell receptor beta chains below all came from one sample that was sequenced in a study of shared clonotypes between healthy human individuals. The table came from immunoSEQ multiplex PCR; TCRdb's copy has only in-frame clones and leaves some out. This table has some 630,000 clones, 55% to 75% appearing once. The source material was memory CD4+ T cells sorted from blood. The sample's subset: CD45RA-negative fraction. These receptors all come from a woman aged 25 to 39 in good health.

The chain uses TRBV18 and TRBJ2-2; 8 nucleotides align to TRBD1. With 2 bases clipped from V and 7 bases from J, the junction kept 9 bases outside the gene matches. Germline V CDR1 and CDR2: KGHSH, LQKENI. This CDR3 has 16 amino acids. The CDR3 is CASSPSPGGFGGELFF. The CDR3, as DNA: TGTGCCAGCTCACCATCGCCAGGGGGCTTCGGCGGGGAGCTGTTTTTT. Full variable domain (remainder filled in from reference TRBV18 and TRBJ2-2): NAGVMQNPRHLVRRRGQEARLRCSPMKGHSHVYWYRQLPEEGLKFMVYLQKENIIDESGMPKERFSAEFPKEGPSILRIQQVVRGDSAAYFCASSPSPGGFGGELFFGEGSRLTVL.

This rearrangement joins TRBV21-1 to TRBJ2-4. TRBV21-1 represents a pseudogene. The CDR3 sequence is 16 residues long. The CDR3 DNA reads as TGTGCCAGCAGCAAAGGCCATTGGGTAGCCAAAAACATTCAGTACTTC. Protein product: CASSKGHWVAKNIQYF.

This sequence joins TRBV28 and TRBJ1-5; D is perhaps TRBD1 (5 bases). The length of the CDR3 is 13 residues. Germline lookup yields CDR1 MDHEN and CDR2 SYDVKM. Trimming shortened V by 6 bases and J by 8 bases, and 14 bases separated the two germline ends. CDR3 nucleotides: TGTGCCAGCAGCCTTACAGGTCAGAAGCCCCAGCATTTT. It yields the protein CASSLTGQKPQHF.

The chain employs TRBV5-1 and TRBJ1-1; D is perhaps TRBD1 (6 bases). The CDR3 covers 16 residues. Germline CDR1 reads SGHRS; CDR2 reads YFSETQ. Trimming took off 2 bases at V and 5 bases at J, with 19 bases between the two ends. CDR3 sequence reads: CASSFAGAGGGTEAFF. The CDR3 nucleotides are TGCGCCAGCAGCTTCGCAGGGGCAGGTGGAGGGACTGAAGCTTTCTTT.

The chain joins TRBV30 to TRBJ2-3; D remains unclear. The CDR3 has 12 amino acids. Trimming removed 0 bases at V and 5 bases at J, with 6 bases between. The germline V gene has CDR1 GTSNPN and CDR2 SVGIG (reference sequence). CDR3 sequence: CAWSVTQDTQYF. The CDR3 DNA reads as TGTGCCTGGAGTGTGACTCAAGATACGCAGTATTTT.

The V gene is TRBV7-2, the J gene TRBJ2-3, with D possibly being TRBD1 or TRBD2 (5 bases each). CDR1 SGHTA and CDR2 FQGNSA come from the germline V gene. This CDR3 is 15 amino acids long. V dropped 5 bases and J dropped 5 bases, with 17 bases sitting between them. For the CDR3, the DNA is TGTGCCAGCAGCCGAGGGACCCCCCAAAGAGATACGCAGTATTTT. It encodes CASSRGTPQRDTQYF.

The CDR3 DNA reads as TGTGCCAGCAGTTACTCTGGAATGCCCGGTTTCTTT. It translates to CASSYSGMPGFF. V and J are TRBV6-6 and TRBJ1-1; D not resolved. V lost 0 bases and J 13 bases, leaving 12 bases between the germline ends. Germline V gives CDR1 MNHNY, CDR2 SVGAGI (reference sequence). The CDR3 contains 12 residues.